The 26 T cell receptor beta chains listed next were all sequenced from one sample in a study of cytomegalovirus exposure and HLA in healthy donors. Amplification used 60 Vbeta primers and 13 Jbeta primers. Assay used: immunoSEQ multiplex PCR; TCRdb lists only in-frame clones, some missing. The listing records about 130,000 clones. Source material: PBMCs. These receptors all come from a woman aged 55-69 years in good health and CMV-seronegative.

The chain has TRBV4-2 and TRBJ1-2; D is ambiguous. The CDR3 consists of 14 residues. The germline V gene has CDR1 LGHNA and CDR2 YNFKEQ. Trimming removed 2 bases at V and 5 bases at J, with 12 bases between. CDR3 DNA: TGTGCCAGCAGCCAAAGCGACGGCGAATATGGCTACACCTTC. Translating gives CASSQSDGEYGYTF.

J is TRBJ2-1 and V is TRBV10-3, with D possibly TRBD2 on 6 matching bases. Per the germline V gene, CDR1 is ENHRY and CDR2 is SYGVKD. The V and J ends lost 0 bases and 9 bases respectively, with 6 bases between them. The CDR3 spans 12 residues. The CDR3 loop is CAISESAGEQFF. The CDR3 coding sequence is TGTGCCATCAGTGAGTCAGCGGGTGAGCAGTTCTTC.

Here the CDR3 DNA reads TGTGCCAGCAGTGAAACCCGGGACAGGGTAGGGTCACCCCTCCACTTT. Its protein is CASSETRDRVGSPLHF. This chain uses TRBV6-1 with TRBJ1-6; 9 bases agree with TRBD1. Germline V gene lookup returns CDR1 MNHNS and CDR2 SASEGT. V was clipped by 2 bases and J by 10 bases; unmatched bases: 9. The CDR3 has 16 amino acids.

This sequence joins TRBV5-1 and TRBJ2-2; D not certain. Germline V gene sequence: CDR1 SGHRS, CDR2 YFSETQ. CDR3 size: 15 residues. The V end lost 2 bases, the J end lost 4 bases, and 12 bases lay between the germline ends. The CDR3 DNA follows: TGCGCCAGCAGCTTAGATCCCAGTACCACCGGGGAGCTGTTTTTT. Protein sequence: CASSLDPSTTGELFF.

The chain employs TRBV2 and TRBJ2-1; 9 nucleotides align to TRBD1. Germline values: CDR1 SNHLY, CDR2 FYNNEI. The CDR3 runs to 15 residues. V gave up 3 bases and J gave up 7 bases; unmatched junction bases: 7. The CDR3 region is CASSEGQGGRNEQFF. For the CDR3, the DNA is TGTGCCAGCAGTGAGGGACAGGGTGGCCGGAATGAGCAGTTCTTC.

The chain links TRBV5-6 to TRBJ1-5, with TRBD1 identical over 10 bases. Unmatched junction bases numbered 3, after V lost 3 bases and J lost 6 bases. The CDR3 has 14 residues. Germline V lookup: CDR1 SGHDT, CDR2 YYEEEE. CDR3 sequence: CASSSGTGAQPQHF. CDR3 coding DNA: TGTGCCAGCAGCTCCGGGACAGGGGCTCAGCCCCAGCATTTT.

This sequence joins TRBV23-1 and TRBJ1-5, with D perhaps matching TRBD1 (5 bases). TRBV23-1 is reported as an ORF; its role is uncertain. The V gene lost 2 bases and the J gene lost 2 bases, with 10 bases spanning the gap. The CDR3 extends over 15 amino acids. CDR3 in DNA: TGCGCCAGCAGTCAAGCCCGGGGGTGCAATCAGCCCCAGCATTTT. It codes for CASSQARGCNQPQHF.

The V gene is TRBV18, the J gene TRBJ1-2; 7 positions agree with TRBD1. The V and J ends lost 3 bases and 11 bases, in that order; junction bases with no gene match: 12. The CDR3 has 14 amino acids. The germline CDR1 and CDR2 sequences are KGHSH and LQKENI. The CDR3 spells CASSPNSGTVSYTF. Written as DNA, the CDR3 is TGTGCCAGCTCACCGAACTCCGGGACAGTGTCTTACACCTTC.

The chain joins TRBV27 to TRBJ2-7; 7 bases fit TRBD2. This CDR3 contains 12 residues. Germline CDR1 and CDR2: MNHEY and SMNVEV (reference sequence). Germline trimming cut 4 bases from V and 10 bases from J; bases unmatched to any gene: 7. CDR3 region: CASSSSTSRQYF. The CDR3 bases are TGTGCCAGCAGTTCCTCGACTAGCCGACAGTACTTC.

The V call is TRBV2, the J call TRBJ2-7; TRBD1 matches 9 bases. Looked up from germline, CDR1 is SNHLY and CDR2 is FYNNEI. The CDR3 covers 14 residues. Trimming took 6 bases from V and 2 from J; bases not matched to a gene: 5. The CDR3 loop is CASRGQGLTYEQYF. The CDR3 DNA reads TGTGCCAGCAGGGGACAGGGCTTGACCTACGAGCAGTACTTC.

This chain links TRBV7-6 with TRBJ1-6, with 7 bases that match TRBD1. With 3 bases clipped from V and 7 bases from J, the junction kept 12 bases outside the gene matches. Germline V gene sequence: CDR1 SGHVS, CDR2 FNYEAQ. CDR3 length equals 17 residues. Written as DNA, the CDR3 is TGTGCCAGCAGCTTGAGTCTCGGTGGGACAGCCAATTCACCCCTCCACTTT. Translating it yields CASSLSLGGTANSPLHF.

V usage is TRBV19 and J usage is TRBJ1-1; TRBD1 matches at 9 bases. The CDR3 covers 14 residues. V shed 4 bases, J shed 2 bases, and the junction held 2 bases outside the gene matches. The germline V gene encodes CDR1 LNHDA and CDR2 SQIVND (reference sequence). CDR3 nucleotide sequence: TGTGCCAGTAGTACACAGGGGGCTAACACTGAAGCTTTCTTT. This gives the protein CASSTQGANTEAFF.

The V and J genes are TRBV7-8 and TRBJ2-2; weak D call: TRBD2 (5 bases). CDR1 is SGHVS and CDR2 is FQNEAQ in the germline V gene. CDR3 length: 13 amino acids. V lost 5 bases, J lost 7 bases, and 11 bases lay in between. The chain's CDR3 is CASSPRRIGELFF. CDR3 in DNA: TGTGCCAGCAGCCCGCGGAGGATCGGGGAGCTGTTTTTT.

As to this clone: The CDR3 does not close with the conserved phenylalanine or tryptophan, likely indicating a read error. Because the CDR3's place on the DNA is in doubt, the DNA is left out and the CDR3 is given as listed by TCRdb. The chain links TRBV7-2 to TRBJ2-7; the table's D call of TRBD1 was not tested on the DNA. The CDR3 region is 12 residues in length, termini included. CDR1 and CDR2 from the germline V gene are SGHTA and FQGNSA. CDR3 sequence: CASSLGQGGVLI.

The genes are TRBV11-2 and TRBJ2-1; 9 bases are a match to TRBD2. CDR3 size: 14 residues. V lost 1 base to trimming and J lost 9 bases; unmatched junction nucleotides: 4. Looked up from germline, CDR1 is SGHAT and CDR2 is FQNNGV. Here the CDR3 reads CASSLAGLAVEQFF. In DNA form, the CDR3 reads TGTGCCAGCAGCTTAGCGGGACTAGCTGTTGAGCAGTTCTTC. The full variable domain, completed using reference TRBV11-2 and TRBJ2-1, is EAGVAQSPRYKIIEKRQSVAFWCNPISGHATLYWYQQILGQGPKLLIQFQNNGVVDDSQLPKDRFSAERLKGVDSTLKIQPAKLEDSAVYLCASSLAGLAVEQFFGPGTRLTVL.

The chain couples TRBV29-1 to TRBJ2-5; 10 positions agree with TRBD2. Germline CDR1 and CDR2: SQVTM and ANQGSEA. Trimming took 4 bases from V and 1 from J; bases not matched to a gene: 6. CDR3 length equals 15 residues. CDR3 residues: CSVGRTSGPQETQYF. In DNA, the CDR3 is TGCAGCGTTGGACGGACTAGCGGCCCCCAAGAGACCCAGTACTTC.

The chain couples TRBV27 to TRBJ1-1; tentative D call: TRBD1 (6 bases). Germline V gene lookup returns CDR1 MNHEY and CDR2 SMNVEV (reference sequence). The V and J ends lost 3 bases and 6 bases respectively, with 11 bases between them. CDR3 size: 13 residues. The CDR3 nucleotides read TGTGCCAGCAGTTTTGGGGGGGCCCCTGAAGCTTTCTTT. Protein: CASSFGGAPEAFF.

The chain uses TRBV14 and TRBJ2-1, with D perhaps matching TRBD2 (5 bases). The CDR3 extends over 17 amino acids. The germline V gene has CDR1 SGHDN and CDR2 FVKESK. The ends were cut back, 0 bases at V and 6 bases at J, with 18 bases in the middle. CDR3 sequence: CASSQDRGLLGSNEQFF. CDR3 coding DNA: TGTGCCAGCAGCCAAGATCGGGGATTATTAGGTTCCAATGAGCAGTTCTTC.

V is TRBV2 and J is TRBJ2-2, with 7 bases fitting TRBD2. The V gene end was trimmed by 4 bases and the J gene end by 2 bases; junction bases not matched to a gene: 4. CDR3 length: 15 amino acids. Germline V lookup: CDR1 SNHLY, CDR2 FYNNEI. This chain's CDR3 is CASSVRGTNTGELFF. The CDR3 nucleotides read TGTGCCAGCAGTGTGCGGGGGACCAACACCGGGGAGCTGTTTTTT.

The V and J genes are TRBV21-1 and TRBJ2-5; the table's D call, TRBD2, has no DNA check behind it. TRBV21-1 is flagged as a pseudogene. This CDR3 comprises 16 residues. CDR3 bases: TGTGCCAGCAAACATCGGGCTAGCGGAATTAAGGAGACCCAGTACTTC. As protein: CASKHRASGIKETQYF.

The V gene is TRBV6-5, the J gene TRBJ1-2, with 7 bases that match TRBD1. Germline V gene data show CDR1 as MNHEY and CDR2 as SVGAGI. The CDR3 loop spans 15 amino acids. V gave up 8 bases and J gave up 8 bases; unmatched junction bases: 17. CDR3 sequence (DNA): TGTGCCAGCTCCCTCGGCACAGGGGCAGTCAGAGGCTACACCTTC. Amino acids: CASSLGTGAVRGYTF.

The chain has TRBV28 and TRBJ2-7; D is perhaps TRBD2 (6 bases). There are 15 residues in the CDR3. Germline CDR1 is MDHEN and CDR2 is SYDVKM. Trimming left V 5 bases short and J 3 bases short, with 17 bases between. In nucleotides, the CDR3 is TGTGCCAGCAGTAGCCGGGACGGCGGGGACTACGAGCAGTACTTC. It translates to CASSSRDGGDYEQYF.

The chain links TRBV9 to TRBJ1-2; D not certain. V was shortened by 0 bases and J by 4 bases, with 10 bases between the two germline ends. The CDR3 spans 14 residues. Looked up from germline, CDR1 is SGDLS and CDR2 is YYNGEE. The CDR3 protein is CASSVAAGSYGYTF. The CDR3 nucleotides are TGTGCCAGCAGCGTAGCAGCAGGCAGCTATGGCTACACCTTC.

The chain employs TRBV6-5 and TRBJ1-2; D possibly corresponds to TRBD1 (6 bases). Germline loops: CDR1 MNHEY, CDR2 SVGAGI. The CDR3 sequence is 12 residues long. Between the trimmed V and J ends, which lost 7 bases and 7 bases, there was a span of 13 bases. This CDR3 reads CASTKQGLGYTF. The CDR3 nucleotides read TGTGCCAGCACCAAACAGGGCCTTGGCTACACCTTC.

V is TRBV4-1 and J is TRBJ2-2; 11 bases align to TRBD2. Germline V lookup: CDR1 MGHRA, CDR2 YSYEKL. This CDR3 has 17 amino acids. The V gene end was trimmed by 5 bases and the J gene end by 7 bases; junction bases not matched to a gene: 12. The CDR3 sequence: CASSKGPSGRRGGELFF. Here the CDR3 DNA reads TGCGCCAGCAGCAAAGGCCCTAGCGGGAGGAGGGGCGGGGAGCTGTTTTTT.

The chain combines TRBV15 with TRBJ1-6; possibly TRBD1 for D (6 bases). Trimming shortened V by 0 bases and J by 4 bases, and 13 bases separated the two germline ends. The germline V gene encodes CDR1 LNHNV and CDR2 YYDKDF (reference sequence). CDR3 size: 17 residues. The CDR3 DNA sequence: TGTGCCACCAGCAGAGATGGCGGGGGCTTATATAATTCACCCCTCCACTTT. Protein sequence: CATSRDGGGLYNSPLHF.